What follows is one T cell receptor beta chain and its context. The CDR3 runs 15 residues. V dropped 5 bases and J dropped 6 bases, with 19 bases sitting between them. CDR1 is SGHTA and CDR2 is FQGNSA in the germline V gene. This record belongs to a study of blood T cell repertoires in COVID-19. Study overall: Researchers got acute and convalescent COVID-19 samples from the United States, Italy and Spain. Sources were T cells, B-cell-depleted T cells, or PBMCs; the material itself was cDNA or gDNA.

Authors' processing steps: Nucleated cell number was recorded as an estimate derived from reference gene primer amplification. Sequenced by immunoSEQ multiplex PCR; TCRdb stores in-frame clones only, minus some. That table furnishes V, J and clone size, whereas the DNA furnished D and trimming. The data show approximately 230,000 clones, roughly 85% seen once. The source of this sequence is a man under 40 who had recovered from COVID-19. The chain recombines TRBV7-2 with TRBJ1-2; tentatively, D is TRBD1 (5 bases). The sample taken for sequencing was peripheral blood. CDR3 sequence: CASSPRQGKVHGYTF. Written as DNA, the CDR3 is TGTGCCAGCAGCCCCCGGCAGGGTAAAGTTCATGGCTACACCTTC.